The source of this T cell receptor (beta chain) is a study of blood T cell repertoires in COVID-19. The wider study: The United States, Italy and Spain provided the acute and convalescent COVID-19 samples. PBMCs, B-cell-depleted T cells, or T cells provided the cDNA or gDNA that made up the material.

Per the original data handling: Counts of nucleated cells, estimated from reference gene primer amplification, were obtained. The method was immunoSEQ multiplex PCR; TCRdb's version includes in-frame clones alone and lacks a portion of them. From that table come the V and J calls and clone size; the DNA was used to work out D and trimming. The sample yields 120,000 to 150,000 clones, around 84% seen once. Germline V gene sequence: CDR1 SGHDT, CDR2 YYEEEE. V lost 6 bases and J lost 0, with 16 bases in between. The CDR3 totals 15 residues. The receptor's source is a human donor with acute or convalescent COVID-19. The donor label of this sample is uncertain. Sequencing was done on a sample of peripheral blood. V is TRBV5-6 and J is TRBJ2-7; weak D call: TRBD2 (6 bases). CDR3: CASTPPEGSSYEQYF. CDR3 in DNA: TGTGCCAGCACCCCGCCGGAGGGTAGCTCCTACGAGCAGTACTTC.